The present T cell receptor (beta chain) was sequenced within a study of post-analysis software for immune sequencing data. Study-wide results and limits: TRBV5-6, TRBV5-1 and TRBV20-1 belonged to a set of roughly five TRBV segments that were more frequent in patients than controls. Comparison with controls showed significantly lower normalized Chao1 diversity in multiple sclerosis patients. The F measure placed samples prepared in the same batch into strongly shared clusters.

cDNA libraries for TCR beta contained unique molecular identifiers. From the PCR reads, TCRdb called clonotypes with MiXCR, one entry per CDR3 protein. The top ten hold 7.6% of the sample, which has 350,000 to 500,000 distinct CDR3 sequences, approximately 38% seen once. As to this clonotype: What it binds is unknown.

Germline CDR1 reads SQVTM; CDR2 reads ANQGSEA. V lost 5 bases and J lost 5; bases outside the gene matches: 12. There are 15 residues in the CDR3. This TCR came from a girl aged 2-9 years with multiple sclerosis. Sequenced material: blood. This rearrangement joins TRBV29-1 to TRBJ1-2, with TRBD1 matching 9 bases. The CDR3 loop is CSVYRTGEFLYGYTF. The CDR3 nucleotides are TGCAGCGTTTACCGGACAGGGGAGTTTTTGTATGGCTACACCTTC.